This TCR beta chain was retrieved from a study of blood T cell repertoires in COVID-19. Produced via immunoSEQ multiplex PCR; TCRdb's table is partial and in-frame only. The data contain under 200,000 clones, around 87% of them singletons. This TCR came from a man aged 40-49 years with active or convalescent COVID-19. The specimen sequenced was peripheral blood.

The CDR3 DNA follows: TGTGCCAGCAGTTCCGACAGTTCAACTAATGAAAAACTGTTTTTT. It is translated as CASSSDSSTNEKLFF. J is TRBJ1-4 and V is TRBV6-5, with a tentative D call TRBD1 (5 bases). The V gene lost 4 bases and the J gene lost 0 bases, with 9 bases spanning the gap. The CDR3 length is 15 residues. CDR1 is MNHEY, CDR2 SVGAGI, per germline.